The 8 T cell receptor beta chains given below trace back to one sample, sequenced in a study of human T cells and chemical hapten exposure. In TCRdb, the RACE reads were re-called with MiXCR into one record per CDR3 protein. The top ten clones hold 7.5% to 10% of a sample with about 69,000 distinct CDR3 sequences, 30% to 35% of them seen once. Time point given: patch test 1, 2 weeks after DPC sensitization. Documented treatment: therapeutic diphenylcyclopropenone sensitization with weekly scalp DPC. Sequencing was performed on whole blood, taken in connection with sensitization to the hapten diphenylcyclopropenone (DPC). The receptor set was obtained from a man aged 35-49 years with alopecia areata. Some clones in this sample may be carry-over from other donors' samples.

This clonotype showed up just a few times. The CDR3 loop is CSASPLAKGVYEQYF. CDR3 nucleotide sequence: TGCAGTGCTAGCCCACTGGCAAAAGGGGTCTACGAGCAGTACTTC. The J gene is TRBJ2-7, the V gene TRBV20-1; perhaps TRBD1 as D (5 bases). Trimming shortened V by 3 bases and J by 3 bases, and 18 bases separated the two germline ends. The CDR3 sequence is 15 residues long. CDR1 DFQATT and CDR2 SNEGSKA come from the germline V gene (reference sequence).

This chain links TRBV12-3 or TRBV12-4 with TRBJ2-3, with D possibly matching TRBD2 (6 bases). V was trimmed by 8 bases and J by 2 bases, leaving 11 bases between them. This CDR3 comprises 13 residues. The CDR3 nucleotides are TGTGCCAGCCAGGGACTGCACACAGATACGCAGTATTTT. Translated, it gives CASQGLHTDTQYF.

The V and J genes are TRBV28 and TRBJ2-2, with 13 bases identical to TRBD2. The trim removed 5 bases at V and 7 bases at J, leaving 7 bases unmatched. The CDR3 spans 16 residues. Germline V gene sequence: CDR1 MDHEN, CDR2 SYDVKM. The CDR3, as DNA: TGTGCCAGCAGTCTGGGACTAGCGGGACCCCTCGGGGAGCTGTTTTTT. Translated, it gives CASSLGLAGPLGELFF.

This chain joins TRBV20-1 and TRBJ2-4, with 8 bases that match TRBD1. This CDR3 is 11 amino acids long. Germline V gene sequence: CDR1 DFQATT, CDR2 SNEGSKA (reference sequence). Germline trimming cut 6 bases from V and 8 bases from J; bases unmatched to any gene: 3. CDR3 loop: CSARTGYIQYF. The CDR3 DNA sequence: TGCAGTGCGCGGACAGGGTACATTCAGTACTTC.

A few counts support this clonotype. The V gene is TRBV5-1, the J gene TRBJ1-1; D gene ambiguous. The CDR3 covers 11 residues. Germline loops: CDR1 SGHRS, CDR2 YFSETQ. Trimming shortened V by 4 bases and J by 6 bases, and 7 bases separated the two germline ends. Here the CDR3 reads CASSDLSEAFF. The DNA for the CDR3 is TGCGCCAGCAGCGATTTATCTGAAGCTTTCTTT.

This clonotype came up once. The chain is built from TRBV28 and TRBJ2-5; TRBD1 matches at 11 bases. V trimming: 2 bases; J trimming: 5 bases; junction bases outside the gene matches: 4. The CDR3 runs to 15 residues. The germline CDR1 and CDR2 sequences are MDHEN and SYDVKM. The CDR3 DNA sequence: TGTGCCAGCAGTTTACGGGACAGGGGGGAGGAGACCCAGTACTTC. It yields the protein CASSLRDRGEETQYF.

This chain links TRBV27 with TRBJ2-5; 8 nucleotides match TRBD2. The J segment lost 4 bases and the V segment lost 3 bases, leaving 7 bases of the junction unmatched. CDR3 length: 15 residues. Germline values: CDR1 MNHEY, CDR2 SMNVEV (reference sequence). The CDR3 sequence: CASSFDGRAPETQYF. CDR3 nucleotides: TGTGCCAGCAGTTTTGACGGGAGGGCCCCAGAGACCCAGTACTTC.

The chain employs TRBV5-1 and TRBJ1-1; unclear D gene. CDR1 is SGHRS, CDR2 YFSETQ, per germline. The CDR3 spans 16 residues. V was cut by 4 bases and J by 0 bases, with 16 bases left in between. CDR3 residues: CASSPSPPSLNTEAFF. CDR3 DNA: TGCGCCAGCAGCCCAAGCCCCCCATCCTTGAACACTGAAGCTTTCTTT. Combining the CDR3 with reference TRBV5-1 and TRBJ1-1 gives the whole variable domain KAGVTQTPRYLIKTRGQQVTLSCSPISGHRSVSWYQQTPGQGLQFLFEYFSETQRNKGNFPGRFSGRQFSNSRSEMNVSTLELGDSALYLCASSPSPPSLNTEAFFGQGTRLTVV.